Listed below are T cell receptor beta chains from one sample, sequenced in a study of blood T cells in healthy people across ages. Using its own MiXCR run on the 5' RACE reads, TCRdb lists one record per CDR3 protein. The sample has under 2,000,000 distinct CDR3 sequences, around half seen once; the top ten hold less than 2.5%. Source material: blood. The source of these receptors is a woman aged 35 to 49 in good health. The CDR3 runs from the conserved cysteine through the conserved F or W. D genes are given only for firm matches. Not every row has a clone size; where given, it reads once, few, many or a size class.

>TRBV18|TRBJ1-4|.|.
TGTGCCAGCTCACCGGGCACAGGGAGTAAAGAAAAACTGTTTTTT
CASSPGTGSKEKLFF
>TRBV5-1|TRBJ1-2|.|.
TGCGCCAGCAGCAGAATGGGACCGAAGTCTGGTGGCTACACCTTC
CASSRMGPKSGGYTF
>TRBV28|TRBJ1-6|.|.
TGTGCCAGCAGTACAGGGCAGTGGCCCCTCCACTTT
CASSTGQWPLHF
>TRBV28|TRBJ2-5|.|.
TGTGCCAGCAGTACCCGGGGTTCAGAGACCCAGTACTTC
CASSTRGSETQYF
>TRBV7-2|TRBJ1-6|.|.
TGTGCCAGCAGCTTAGGGCCCATGGGTAATTCACCCCTCCACTTT
CASSLGPMGNSPLHF
>TRBV9|TRBJ2-3|.|.
TGTGCCAGCAGCCCCCACACCGGGAGAGATACGCAGTATTTT
CASSPHTGRDTQYF
>TRBV4-1|TRBJ1-2|.|few
TGCGCCAGCAGCCAAGATAAGGACAGCCTCTATGGCTACACCTTC
CASSQDKDSLYGYTF
>TRBV5-5|TRBJ2-4|TRBD2|.
TGTGCCAGCAGCTTGGGGGGCGGGGGGAACCTAGCCAAAAACATTCAGTACTTC
CASSLGGGGNLAKNIQYF
>TRBV7-9|TRBJ2-7|.|.
TGTGCCAGCAGCCCCAGCGGAACCGAGCAGTACTTC
CASSPSGTEQYF
>TRBV7-2|TRBJ2-7|.|.
TGTGCCAGCGGCCCCACCGGGACAAGCTACGAGCAGTACTTC
CASGPTGTSYEQYF
>TRBV5-1|TRBJ2-5|.|.
TGCGCCAGCAGCTCCGGCGGGGGCCGGGTCAATGAGCAGTACTTC
CASSSGGGRVNEQYF
>TRBV6-6|TRBJ2-5|.|.
TGTGCCAGCGTTGCGGGACAGTGGGAGACCCAGTACTTC
CASVAGQWETQYF
>TRBV6-2/TRBV6-3|TRBJ2-3|TRBD2|.
TGTGCCAGCAGCCCACCCGGGACTAGCGGGAGCACAGATACGCAGTATTTT
CASSPPGTSGSTDTQYF
>TRBV2|TRBJ1-2|TRBD1|.
TGTGCCAGCAGGCCCCAAACAGGGGGAGGTGGCTACACCTTC
CASRPQTGGGGYTF
>TRBV4-3|TRBJ1-5|.|.
TGCGCCAGCAGCCGGAACAGGAATAGCAATCAGCCCCAGCATTTT
CASSRNRNSNQPQHF
>TRBV28|TRBJ2-3|TRBD1|.
TGTGCCAGCGTCGGCCAGGGGGCGCCGACAGATACGCAGTATTTT
CASVGQGAPTDTQYF
>TRBV6-6|TRBJ2-3|.|.
TGTGCCACCGCGGGACAGTCCTCAGATACGCAGTATTTT
CATAGQSSDTQYF
>TRBV29-1|TRBJ2-7|TRBD1|.
TGCAGCGCTCACCTCGGGACAGCCTCCTACGAGCAGTACTTC
CSAHLGTASYEQYF
>TRBV27|TRBJ1-2|.|.
TGTGCCAGCAGTCTAACCCCGGGACTAAACTATGGCTACACCTTC
CASSLTPGLNYGYTF
>TRBV9|TRBJ2-3|.|few
TGTGCCAGCAGCGTAGCAACCTCCCGGGCAGATACGCAGTATTTT
CASSVATSRADTQYF
>TRBV5-1|TRBJ2-7|.|few
TGCGCCAGCAGCTTGCTAGCCATATCCTACGAGCAGTACTTC
CASSLLAISYEQYF
>TRBV24-1|TRBJ2-4|.|.
TGTGCCACCAGTGAACCAGGGAGGAACATTCAGTACTTC
CATSEPGRNIQYF
>TRBV20-1|TRBJ1-5|TRBD1|few
TGCAGTGCTAGGGGACGAACTCCGGGGACAGGGGGTGGGCCCCAGCATTTT
CSARGRTPGTGGGPQHF
>TRBV20-1|TRBJ2-4|.|.
TGCAGTGCTACGGCAGGGGGAGGAAACATTCAGTACTTC
CSATAGGGNIQYF
>TRBV5-1|TRBJ2-5|.|.
TGCGCCAGCAGCTTGGATCCGAGACTAGTGGGGGAGACCCAGTACTTC
CASSLDPRLVGETQYF
>TRBV7-9|TRBJ2-5|.|few
TGTGCCAGCAGCCCACCCTCTGGTTGGTCACAAGAGACCCAGTACTTC
CASSPPSGWSQETQYF
>TRBV6-1|TRBJ1-2|TRBD1|.
TGTGCCAGCACCAAGACAGGGGATGACTACACCTTC
CASTKTGDDYTF